This paragraph covers one T cell receptor beta chain sequence. The sample contains more than one DNA sequence encoding this CDR3. This specimen belongs to a study of blood T cell repertoires in COVID-19. Turning to the study itself: Samples came from the United States, Italy and Spain, spanning acute and convalescent COVID-19. T cells, B-cell-depleted T cells, or PBMCs provided the cDNA or gDNA that served as material.

This CDR3 has 13 amino acids. Trimming shortened V by 0 bases and J by 5 bases, and 8 bases separated the two germline ends. Germline CDR1 reads SGHRS; CDR2 reads YFSETQ. Original analysis: Reference gene primer amplification yielded estimated nucleated cell counts. The method was immunoSEQ multiplex PCR; TCRdb's version includes in-frame clones alone and lacks a portion of them. V, J and clone size reflect that table, while D and trimming were determined from the DNA. The sample contains 150,000 to 200,000 clones, approximately 86% of which appear only once. This clonotype was obtained from a man aged 70 or older with acute or convalescent COVID-19. The chain carries TRBV5-1 and TRBJ2-5, with D possibly TRBD2 on 6 matching bases. Sequenced sample: peripheral blood. The CDR3 sequence is CASSLGGGETQYF. The CDR3 DNA reads TGCGCCAGCAGCTTGGGGGGAGGTGAGACCCAGTACTTC.